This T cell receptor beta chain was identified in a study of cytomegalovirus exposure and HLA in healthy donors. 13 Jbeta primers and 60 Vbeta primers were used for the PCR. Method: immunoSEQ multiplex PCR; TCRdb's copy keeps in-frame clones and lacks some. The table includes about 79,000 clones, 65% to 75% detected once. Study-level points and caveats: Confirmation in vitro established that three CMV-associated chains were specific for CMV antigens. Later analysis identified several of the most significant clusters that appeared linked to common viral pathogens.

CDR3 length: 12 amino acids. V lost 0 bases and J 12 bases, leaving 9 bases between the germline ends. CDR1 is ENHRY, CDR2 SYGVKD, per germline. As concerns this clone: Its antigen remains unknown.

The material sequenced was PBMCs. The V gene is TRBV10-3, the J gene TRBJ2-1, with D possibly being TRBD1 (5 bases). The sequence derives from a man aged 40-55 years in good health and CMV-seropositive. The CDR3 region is CAISESEGVQFF. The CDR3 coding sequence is TGTGCCATCAGTGAGTCGGAAGGGGTGCAGTTCTTC.